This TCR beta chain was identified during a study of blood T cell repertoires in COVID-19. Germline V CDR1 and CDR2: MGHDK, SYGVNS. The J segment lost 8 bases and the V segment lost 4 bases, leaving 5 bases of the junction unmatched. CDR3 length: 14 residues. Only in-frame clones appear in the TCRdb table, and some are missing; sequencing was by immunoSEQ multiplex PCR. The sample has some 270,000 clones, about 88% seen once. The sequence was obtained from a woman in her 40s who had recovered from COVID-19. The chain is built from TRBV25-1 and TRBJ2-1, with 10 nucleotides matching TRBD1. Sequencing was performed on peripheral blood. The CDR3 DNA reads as TGTGCCAGCAGTGCCGCTGACAGGGGGCATGAGCAGTTCTTC. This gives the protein CASSAADRGHEQFF.